This is a list of T cell receptor beta chains from one sample in a study of early T cells in non-severe SARS-CoV-2 infection. MiXCR was run by TCRdb on the 5' RACE reads, yielding one entry per CDR3 protein. Altogether more than 50,000 distinct CDR3 sequences are present, under 15% being singletons, with the ten largest covering approximately 11%. This material consisted of whole blood, taken at baseline. The receptors derive from an adult who was a healthcare worker with PCR-confirmed SARS-CoV-2 infection or an uninfected control (not recorded which). Both conserved end residues are part of each CDR3. The order of the fields is D gene, V gene, clone size, J gene, CDR3 DNA, CDR3 protein. The D gene is left open where the match is weak. Size is stated for part of the rows, as once, few or many counts, or as a class when the clone is expanded.

TRBD2,TRBV7-6,.,TRBJ2-7,TGTGCCAGCAGCTTATTGTCTAGCGGGAGTTCCCACGAGCAGTACTTC,CASSLLSSGSSHEQYF
TRBD1,TRBV7-6,few,TRBJ1-1,TGTGCCAGCACCCCAGAAACAGGGGGCCTCGCTGAAGCTTTCTTT,CASTPETGGLAEAFF
.,TRBV20-1,.,TRBJ2-3,TGCAGTGCTAGTGGGGGGGCCCCAGATACGCAGTATTTT,CSASGGAPDTQYF
TRBD2,TRBV27,.,TRBJ2-5,TGTGCCAGCTGGGGACTAGCGGGAGATCGGGAGACCCAGTACTTC,CASWGLAGDRETQYF
TRBD1,TRBV27,.,TRBJ1-2,TGTGCCAGCAGACCCCAGACAGGGGGAAACTATGGCTACACCTTC,CASRPQTGGNYGYTF
.,TRBV24-1,.,TRBJ2-3,TGTGCCACCAAGGCAGGCAGCACAGATACGCAGTATTTT,CATKAGSTDTQYF
.,TRBV20-1,.,TRBJ2-7,TGCAGTGCTACCTTCTCCTCCTACGAGCAGTACTTC,CSATFSSYEQYF
TRBD1,TRBV5-1,.,TRBJ2-7,TGCGCCAGCAGCTATGGGACAGGGATGAGGGACGAGCAGTACTTC,CASSYGTGMRDEQYF
TRBD1,TRBV7-9,.,TRBJ1-4,TGTGCCAGCAGCATCGGGACAGGAGATGAAAAACTGTTTTTT,CASSIGTGDEKLFF
.,TRBV11-2,few,TRBJ1-2,TGTGCCAGCATCGGGACGGCTAACTATGGCTACACCTTC,CASIGTANYGYTF
TRBD2,TRBV5-6,.,TRBJ2-1,TGTGCCAGCAGCTCCGACTTGGGCCTAGCGGGGTACAATGAGCAGTTCTTC,CASSSDLGLAGYNEQFF